Presented here are 2 T cell receptor beta chains from one specimen sequenced in a study of T cells after yellow fever vaccination. TCRdb independently ran MiXCR on the 5' RACE reads; one entry per CDR3 protein. The table records roughly 340,000 distinct CDR3 sequences, more than 8.5% of them present only once. Sequences were derived from PBMCs, sampled on the day of the first yellow fever vaccination. The receptors derive from a man aged 18 to 30 who received the YFV17D yellow fever vaccine.

This clonotype was counted at least ten times. The V and J genes are TRBV5-1 and TRBJ2-5; D is possibly TRBD1 (5 bases). The V end lost 5 bases, the J end lost 4 bases, and 15 bases lay between the germline ends. CDR3 length: 14 amino acids. Germline V gene lookup returns CDR1 SGHRS and CDR2 YFSETQ. CDR3 sequence (DNA): TGCGCCAGCAGTCCGGCAGGGTATCGAGAGACCCAGTACTTC. Its translation is CASSPAGYRETQYF.

This clonotype was recorded at least ten times. This chain joins TRBV6-2 or TRBV6-3 and TRBJ1-1; D is unresolved. The CDR3 extends over 16 amino acids. V lost 2 bases and J lost 0, with 13 bases in between. The V gene's germline CDR1 is MNHEY and CDR2 SVGEGT. The DNA of the CDR3 is TGTGCCAGCAGTTACGTGAGGGTTGGATTGAACACTGAAGCTTTCTTT. It is translated as CASSYVRVGLNTEAFF.